Presented here are 30 T cell receptor beta chains from one specimen sequenced in a study of blood T cell repertoires in COVID-19. Clones were read by immunoSEQ multiplex PCR, and TCRdb kept only the in-frame ones, dropping some. The profile shows about 89,000 clones, nearly 80% of them singletons. The sequencing sample was made of peripheral blood. The source of these receptors is a man aged 65 to 79 with COVID-19, enrolled during active disease.

This chain uses TRBV11-2 with TRBJ2-2; a possible D gene is TRBD2 (6 bases). The CDR3 runs 16 residues. Trimming stripped 0 bases from V and 5 bases from J, with 13 bases between. CDR1 is SGHAT, CDR2 FQNNGV, per germline. The CDR3, as DNA: TGTGCCAGCAGCTTAGACGGGGGAACGGATACCGGGGAGCTGTTTTTT. This sequence encodes CASSLDGGTDTGELFF.

This chain connects TRBV19 to TRBJ2-7, with no clear D. This CDR3 spans 11 amino acids. The germline V gene has CDR1 LNHDA and CDR2 SQIVND (reference sequence). Trimming removed 10 bases from V and 4 bases from J, with 11 bases in between. The CDR3 nucleotides read TGTGCCACAAGATACCAGTACGAGCAGTACTTC. It yields the protein CATRYQYEQYF.

The rearrangement links TRBV7-2 to TRBJ1-5, with D possibly being TRBD1 (5 bases). Looked up from germline, CDR1 is SGHTA and CDR2 is FQGNSA. The V gene lost 3 bases and the J gene lost 4 bases, with 16 bases spanning the gap. The CDR3 runs 16 residues. In DNA, the CDR3 is TGTGCCAGCAGCTTTTCTCGGGCAGGGTCAAATCAGCCCCAGCATTTT. Translated: CASSFSRAGSNQPQHF.

The rearrangement links TRBV6-5 to TRBJ2-2; D might be TRBD1 (5 bases). V was cut by 0 bases and J by 0 bases, with 8 bases left in between. There are 16 residues in the CDR3. Looked up from germline, CDR1 is MNHEY and CDR2 is SVGAGI. This CDR3 reads CASSYSTVSNTGELFF. In DNA, the CDR3 is TGTGCCAGCAGTTACTCGACAGTTTCGAACACCGGGGAGCTGTTTTTT.

The chain recombines TRBV29-1 with TRBJ1-4; D is perhaps TRBD1 (5 bases). V was trimmed by 4 bases and J by 8 bases, leaving 17 bases between them. The germline CDR1 and CDR2 sequences are SQVTM and ANQGSEA. This CDR3 has 14 amino acids. DNA of the CDR3: TGCAGCGTTGCGGAGGGCGCAGGGAAGGAAAAACTGTTTTTT. Protein product: CSVAEGAGKEKLFF.

V is TRBV4-2 and J is TRBJ1-6; possible D gene TRBD1, 5 bases. The CDR3 has 14 residues. Germline-derived CDR1 and CDR2 are LGHNA and YNFKEQ. V was clipped by 1 base and J by 7 bases, with 8 bases between them. The CDR3 DNA follows: TGTGCCAGCAGCCAAGGCAGGGCCAATTCACCCCTCCACTTT. It yields the protein CASSQGRANSPLHF.

The rearrangement uses TRBV11-2 and TRBJ2-5; a weak D match, TRBD2 (6 bases). Germline V gene data show CDR1 as SGHAT and CDR2 as FQNNGV. There are 16 residues in the CDR3. Between the trimmed V and J ends, which lost 5 bases and 2 bases, there was a span of 18 bases. The CDR3 region is CASSLRLDPLQETQYF. The CDR3 coding sequence is TGTGCCAGCAGCCTTAGACTAGACCCTCTTCAAGAGACCCAGTACTTC.

V and J are TRBV10-3 and TRBJ1-2; D may be TRBD1 (5 bases). Trimming removed 3 bases at V and 4 bases at J, with 9 bases between. Germline V gene lookup returns CDR1 ENHRY and CDR2 SYGVKD. The CDR3 sequence is 13 residues long. CDR3 region: CAISETGPYGYTF. DNA for the CDR3: TGTGCCATCAGTGAAACAGGACCCTATGGCTACACCTTC.

The chain couples TRBV6-5 to TRBJ2-7; 7 nucleotides line up with TRBD1. With 7 bases clipped from V and 0 bases from J, the junction kept 6 bases outside the gene matches. Germline CDR1 MNHEY, CDR2 SVGAGI. This CDR3 has 14 residues. CDR3 sequence: CASTKDRSSYEQYF. The CDR3 DNA is TGTGCCAGCACTAAGGACAGGAGCTCCTACGAGCAGTACTTC.

This clone was observed a single time. The chain joins TRBV9 to TRBJ1-2, with D perhaps matching TRBD1 (5 bases). V was trimmed by 0 bases and J by 6 bases, leaving 12 bases between them. CDR1 is SGDLS, CDR2 YYNGEE, per germline. The CDR3 length is 14 residues. The CDR3 DNA sequence: TGTGCCAGCAGCGTAGGGGCAGGGATGAATGGCTACACCTTC. Protein: CASSVGAGMNGYTF. Full variable domain (missing parts from reference TRBV9 and TRBJ1-2): DSGVTQTPKHLITATGQRVTLRCSPRSGDLSVYWYQQSLDQGLQFLIQYYNGEERAKGNILERFSAQQFPDLHSELNLSSLELGDSALYFCASSVGAGMNGYTFGSGTRLTVV.

This clone has just a few counts. The chain carries TRBV24-1 and TRBJ1-1; no definite D call. CDR1 is KGHDR, CDR2 SFDVKD, per germline. This CDR3 is built from 13 residues. With 1 base removed from V and 8 bases from J, the gap between germline ends came to 10 bases. CDR3 region: CATSDFNGLEAFF. The CDR3 coding sequence is TGTGCCACCAGTGATTTTAACGGTTTAGAAGCTTTCTTT.

The gene calls are TRBV2 and TRBJ1-1, with unresolved D. The CDR3 is made up of 13 amino acids. Germline-derived CDR1 and CDR2 are SNHLY and FYNNEI. Trimming took 5 bases from V and 5 from J, leaving 12 bases between them. The CDR3 coding sequence is TGTGCCAGCAGTCCGGGCGGAGGAACTGAAGCTTTCTTT. Translating it yields CASSPGGGTEAFF.

This clone was seen a few times. The CDR3 sequence is CASSEPHSQPQHF. The DNA for the CDR3 is TGTGCCAGCAGTGAACCGCACAGCCAGCCCCAGCATTTT. V gene TRBV6-1 combines with J gene TRBJ1-5; D not certain. This CDR3 comprises 13 residues. From germline, CDR1 is MNHNS and CDR2 SASEGT. Trimming left V 2 bases short and J 7 bases short, with 9 bases between.

The chain uses TRBV5-1 and TRBJ2-1; TRBD2 agrees at 7 bases. This CDR3 contains 17 residues. The V gene end was trimmed by 6 bases and the J gene end by 5 bases; junction bases not matched to a gene: 17. Germline values: CDR1 SGHRS, CDR2 YFSETQ. CDR3 sequence (DNA): TGCGCCAGCAACCTAAAAGAACTAGCGCTTTTGAACAATGAGCAGTTCTTC. Its translation: CASNLKELALLNNEQFF.

The rearrangement links TRBV3-1 (or the pseudogene TRBV3-2) to TRBJ2-2; possibly TRBD1 for D (5 bases). The CDR3 has 15 amino acids. V was trimmed by 2 bases and J by 8 bases, leaving 15 bases between them. CDR1 LGHDT and CDR2 YNNKEL come from the germline V gene (reference sequence). The CDR3 DNA reads TGTGCCAGCAGCCAATCAGGGCGTGTATCAGGGGAGCTGTTTTTT. Translation gives CASSQSGRVSGELFF.

The chain has TRBV18 and TRBJ1-1; D is unclear. Germline V gene sequence: CDR1 KGHSH, CDR2 LQKENI. This CDR3 comprises 18 residues. The ends were cut back, 3 bases at V and 4 bases at J, with 24 bases in the middle. CDR3 sequence: CASSPDPGRYRLSTEAFF. The CDR3 DNA is TGTGCCAGCTCACCCGACCCGGGTCGCTACCGGTTGAGCACTGAAGCTTTCTTT. Drawing the rest from reference TRBV18 and TRBJ1-1, the complete variable domain is NAGVMQNPRHLVRRRGQEARLRCSPMKGHSHVYWYRQLPEEGLKFMVYLQKENIIDESGMPKERFSAEFPKEGPSILRIQQVVRGDSAAYFCASSPDPGRYRLSTEAFFGQGTRLTVV.

This rearrangement joins TRBV9 to TRBJ2-1; 10 positions agree with TRBD2. The CDR3 extends over 15 amino acids. With 4 bases clipped from V and 3 bases from J, the junction kept 4 bases outside the gene matches. Per germline, CDR1 SGDLS and CDR2 YYNGEE. For the CDR3, the DNA is TGTGCCAGCAGCAATCCTAGCGGGGGCTACAATGAGCAGTTCTTC. This translates into CASSNPSGGYNEQFF.

V usage is TRBV6-2 or TRBV6-3 and J usage is TRBJ2-2; weak D call: TRBD2 (6 bases). Looked up from germline, CDR1 is MNHEY and CDR2 is SVGEGT. The CDR3 has 16 residues. V lost 6 bases and J lost 4, with 18 bases in between. The CDR3 spells CASSPWRGGFTGELFF. CDR3 in DNA: TGTGCCAGCAGCCCTTGGCGGGGCGGGTTCACCGGGGAGCTGTTTTTT.

This clone was recorded a few times. V and J are TRBV21-1 and TRBJ1-6; TRBD1 is the table's D call and was not checked against the DNA. TRBV21-1 is a pseudogene segment. The CDR3 contains 19 residues. CDR3 amino acids: CASSERCSFGQGDNSPLHF. CDR3 nucleotide sequence: TGTGCCAGCAGCGAAAGATGTAGTTTCGGACAGGGGGATAATTCACCCCTCCACTTT.

The chain uses TRBV11-2 and TRBJ2-7, with a possible D match to TRBD1 (6 bases). Germline assignment: CDR1 SGHAT and CDR2 FQNNGV. Deletions cut 5 bases from V and 3 bases from J, with 17 bases between. The CDR3 has 15 amino acids. The CDR3 bases are TGTGCCAGCAGCCTACAGGGCGGTATGATCTACGAGCAGTACTTC. It specifies CASSLQGGMIYEQYF.

Here the CDR3 reads CASSYRQGATDTQYF. The CDR3 coding sequence is TGTGCCAGCAGTTACAGACAGGGAGCCACAGATACGCAGTATTTT. The V gene is TRBV6-5, the J gene TRBJ2-3, with TRBD1 matching over 7 bases. From germline, CDR1 is MNHEY and CDR2 SVGAGI. The junction had 4 bases not matched to a gene; V was cut back by 2 bases and J by 2 bases. The CDR3 contains 15 residues.

V gene TRBV7-2 combines with J gene TRBJ2-4; D not resolved. Germline V lookup: CDR1 SGHTA, CDR2 FQGNSA. The CDR3 totals 15 residues. The V and J ends lost 1 base and 4 bases respectively, with 11 bases between them. As DNA, the CDR3 is TGTGCCAGCAGCTTAGAGTTGATTAGAAAAAACATTCAGTACTTC. Translation gives CASSLELIRKNIQYF.

The rearrangement links TRBV7-2 to TRBJ2-1, with D perhaps matching TRBD2 (6 bases). V lost 5 bases to trimming and J lost 7 bases, with 18 bases between them. The CDR3 length is 15 residues. CDR1 and CDR2 (germline): SGHTA, FQGNSA. CDR3 in DNA: TGTGCCAGCAGCCGCCCCGAGGGCGCGGGGAATGAGCAGTTCTTC. Protein: CASSRPEGAGNEQFF.

CDR3 amino acids: CASSRLDSGYYEQYF. DNA of the CDR3: TGTGCCAGCAGCCGCCTGGACAGCGGTTACTACGAGCAGTACTTC. The chain employs TRBV6-5 and TRBJ2-7, with TRBD1 as a possible D gene (6 bases). The CDR3 sequence is 15 residues long. The ends were cut back, 6 bases at V and 3 bases at J, with 18 bases in the middle. The germline CDR1 and CDR2 sequences are MNHEY and SVGAGI.

V gene TRBV6-6 combines with J gene TRBJ2-2, with TRBD1 as a possible D gene (6 bases). The CDR3 runs to 13 residues. The V gene lost 8 bases and the J gene lost 1 base, with 8 bases spanning the gap. Germline V gene sequence: CDR1 MNHNY, CDR2 SVGAGI (reference sequence). Here the CDR3 reads CASEDRNTGELFF. The CDR3 DNA is TGTGCCAGCGAGGACAGGAACACCGGGGAGCTGTTTTTT.

The rearrangement joins TRBV10-3 to TRBJ1-1; maybe TRBD1 (6 bases). The ends were cut back, 7 bases at V and 5 bases at J, with 17 bases in the middle. The CDR3 length is 14 residues. Germline V gene lookup returns CDR1 ENHRY and CDR2 SYGVKD. The CDR3 protein is CAITTGTQRTEAFF. The DNA of the CDR3 is TGTGCCATCACCACAGGGACCCAGAGGACTGAAGCTTTCTTT.

V and J are TRBV7-9 and TRBJ2-1; 13 bases are shared with TRBD2. Germline V gives CDR1 SEHNR, CDR2 FQNEAQ (reference sequence). The CDR3 length is 11 residues. Here the CDR3 reads CGTSGGNEQFF. The CDR3 DNA reads as TGTGGGACTAGCGGGGGTAATGAGCAGTTCTTC.

This sequence joins TRBV29-1 and TRBJ2-1, with D hard to call. From germline, CDR1 is SQVTM and CDR2 ANQGSEA. The CDR3 is 16 residues long. The V end lost 4 bases, the J end lost 0 bases, and 16 bases lay between the germline ends. The CDR3 region is CSVGPRQSSSYNEQFF. CDR3 DNA sequence: TGCAGCGTTGGCCCTCGACAAAGTAGCTCCTACAATGAGCAGTTCTTC.

The CDR3 loop is CASSQEGTGSQPQHF. CDR3 DNA sequence: TGCGCCAGCAGCCAAGAGGGGACAGGGTCCCAGCCCCAGCATTTT. This chain connects TRBV4-1 to TRBJ1-5; 9 nucleotides line up with TRBD1. J gave up 7 bases and V 0 bases, and 4 bases lay outside the gene matches. The CDR3 is made up of 15 amino acids. Germline CDR1 is MGHRA and CDR2 is YSYEKL.

This chain joins TRBV11-2 and TRBJ2-3, with TRBD2 matching 9 bases. Germline CDR1 SGHAT, CDR2 FQNNGV. This CDR3 contains 16 residues. Trimming at V came to 5 bases and at J to 6 bases, leaving 12 bases not matched to a gene. CDR3 protein: CASSPRGSGSLDTQYF. The DNA for the CDR3 is TGTGCCAGCAGCCCCCGAGGTAGCGGGAGTCTGGATACGCAGTATTTT.